These T cell receptor beta chains were read from a single sample in a study of cytomegalovirus exposure and HLA in healthy donors. TCRdb's table, derived via immunoSEQ multiplex PCR, lists solely in-frame clones and lacks some. The sample lists about 43,000 clones, about half occurring once. Material: PBMCs. All receptors come from a man in his 60s in good health and CMV-seronegative. Each CDR3 is given with its conserved first and last residue. A D gene is named only where the DNA matches it firmly. Not all rows give a size; the values are once, few, many and, for expanded clones, a class.

D,V,J,size,DNA,CDR3
-,TRBV6-4,TRBJ2-2,once,TGTGCCAGCAGTGCGGTTGAGCGACACACCGGGGAGCTGTTTTTT,CASSAVERHTGELFF
-,TRBV9,TRBJ1-4,-,TGTGCCAGCAGCGTCACAGGGAATTCGGGCGAAAAACTGTTTTTT,CASSVTGNSGEKLFF
TRBD2,TRBV10-3,TRBJ2-1,-,TGTGCCATCAGTGGAGGTAGCGGGGATTACAATGAGCAGTTCTTC,CAISGGSGDYNEQFF
-,TRBV7-2,TRBJ1-2,-,TGTGCCAGCAGCTTGGACAAGGGTGGCTATGGCTACACCTTC,CASSLDKGGYGYTF
TRBD2,TRBV9,TRBJ2-5,-,TGTGCCAGCAGCCTGAGCGGGAGATGGGAGACCCAGTACTTC,CASSLSGRWETQYF
-,TRBV6-5,TRBJ1-5,few,TGTGCCAGCAGTCAGGATAGCAATCAGCCCCAGCATTTT,CASSQDSNQPQHF
TRBD2,TRBV29-1,TRBJ2-5,-,TGCAGCGTTAGGACTAGCGGGGGGGAGACCCAGTACTTC,CSVRTSGGETQYF
-,TRBV2,TRBJ1-5,-,TGTGCCAGCAGTGATTTTTCGGGCAATCAGCCCCAGCATTTT,CASSDFSGNQPQHF
-,TRBV19,TRBJ2-1,-,TGTGCCAGTAGTCCCAGGGGTTACAATGAGCAGTTCTTC,CASSPRGYNEQFF
-,TRBV30,TRBJ1-2,few,TGTGCCTGGAGTGTACCCGGTGGCTACACCTTC,CAWSVPGGYTF
-,TRBV6-6,TRBJ2-7,-,TGTGCCAGCAGTCGTGGGACAAGCCCCTACGAGCAGTACTTC,CASSRGTSPYEQYF
-,TRBV27,TRBJ2-5,-,TGTGCCAGTGCCGGGATGCGGGAGACCCAGTACTTC,CASAGMRETQYF
-,TRBV29-1,TRBJ1-5,once,TGCAGCGTCGCGGTAAACCGGGGTGGTCAGCCCCAGCATTTT,CSVAVNRGGQPQHF
TRBD1,TRBV28,TRBJ2-7,-,TGTGCCAGCAGCCTCCCGACAGGGGGGTTGGCCGAGCAGTACTTC,CASSLPTGGLAEQYF
TRBD1,TRBV4-3,TRBJ1-3,-,TGCGCCAGCAGCCAAGATCTAAGGCAGGGGGCTAGAGGAAACACCATATATTTT,CASSQDLRQGARGNTIYF
-,TRBV30,TRBJ1-5,-,TGTGCCTGGAGAACCGCGGGCCAGCCCCAGCATTTT,CAWRTAGQPQHF
TRBD2,TRBV4-2,TRBJ2-1,few,TGTGCCAGCAGCCAAGACCAGCGGGACGCCTACAATGAGCAGTTCTTC,CASSQDQRDAYNEQFF
-,TRBV4-2,TRBJ1-2,-,TGTGCCAGCAGCCAAGATCTTCCGGGAGGTTACACCTTC,CASSQDLPGGYTF
-,TRBV5-1,TRBJ2-3,-,TGCGCCAGCAGCTCGAGGGGGGATACGCAGTATTTT,CASSSRGDTQYF
TRBD1,TRBV5-4,TRBJ1-1,-,TGTGCCAGCAGCTCAAAAGACAGGGCCACTGAAGCTTTCTTT,CASSSKDRATEAFF
-,TRBV10-3,TRBJ2-3,-,TGTGCCATCAGTGTTCAAGATACGCAGTATTTT,CAISVQDTQYF
-,TRBV19,TRBJ2-5,few,TGTGCCAGTAGTATAGCAGCGTTCCAAGAGACCCAGTACTTC,CASSIAAFQETQYF
TRBD1,TRBV27,TRBJ2-5,few,TGTGCCAGCAACCCTACAGGGGTTGGGACCCAGTACTTC,CASNPTGVGTQYF
-,TRBV7-9,TRBJ1-5,-,TGTGCCAGCAGCTTACAGGGTGGGAATGGCAATCAGCCCCAGCATTTT,CASSLQGGNGNQPQHF
-,TRBV5-4,TRBJ1-1,few,TGTGCCAGCAGCCACAAGGGGGAAGCTTTCTTT,CASSHKGEAFF
-,TRBV25-1,TRBJ2-4,-,TGTGCCAGCAGTGATTCAGGCCAAAACATTCAGTACTTC,CASSDSGQNIQYF
TRBD1,TRBV7-2,TRBJ1-2,-,TGTGCCAGCAGCATACGACAGGGGGGGGTTCGTGGCTACACCTTC,CASSIRQGGVRGYTF
-,TRBV7-2,TRBJ2-3,-,TGTGCCAGCAGACAGGGACCAAACACAGATACGCAGTATTTT,CASRQGPNTDTQYF
-,TRBV6-1,TRBJ1-2,few,TGTGCCAGCAGTGAAGGCGGGGGAGCTAACTATGGCTACACCTTC,CASSEGGGANYGYTF
-,TRBV29-1,TRBJ2-5,-,TGCAGCGTGCCAGTTAGTGGAGGGTATGAGACCCAGTACTTC,CSVPVSGGYETQYF
-,TRBV7-2,TRBJ1-5,-,TGTGCCAGCAGCTTGGGGGGAGAAGGGCCCCAGCATTTT,CASSLGGEGPQHF
-,TRBV14,TRBJ2-2,-,TGTGCCAGCAGCCAGAGCGTCGCCGGGGAGCTGTTTTTT,CASSQSVAGELFF
-,TRBV7-9,TRBJ1-1,-,TGTGCCAGCAACGACTGGGGGGTCGACACTGAAGCTTTCTTT,CASNDWGVDTEAFF
TRBD1,TRBV5-1,TRBJ2-7,-,TGCGCCAGCAGCTTGGAGGGGGCGGACGAGCAGTACTTC,CASSLEGADEQYF
-,TRBV30,TRBJ1-1,few,TGTGCCTGGAGTGTATGGGGGGACACTGAAGCTTTCTTT,CAWSVWGDTEAFF
TRBD2,TRBV5-1,TRBJ2-1,few,TGCGCCAGCAGCTTCATAGCGGGAGGGAAACACAATGAGCAGTTCTTC,CASSFIAGGKHNEQFF
TRBD2,TRBV7-2,TRBJ2-1,-,TGTGCCAGCAGCTCCCTAGCGGGAGGGCTGAATGAGCAGTTCTTC,CASSSLAGGLNEQFF
-,TRBV9,TRBJ1-1,-,TGTGCCAGCAGCGTAGGGAGAGACTCCGGTGAAGCTTTCTTT,CASSVGRDSGEAFF
-,TRBV12-5,TRBJ2-3,-,TGTGCTAGTGGCGCTACGATCACAGATACGCAGTATTTT,CASGATITDTQYF
TRBD1,TRBV7-6,TRBJ2-5,-,TGTGCCAGCAGCTTAGAGGGGTTTGGACAGGGGATGGGAGAGACCCAGTACTTC,CASSLEGFGQGMGETQYF
-,TRBV21-1,TRBJ1-3,once,TGTGCCAGCAGCCCCCGGCAGGGATCTGGAAACACCATATATTTT,CASSPRQGSGNTIYF
-,TRBV2,TRBJ1-4,-,TGTGCCAGCAGTTCTCAGGGGAGGGGTGAAAAACTGTTTTTT,CASSSQGRGEKLFF
TRBD1,TRBV30,TRBJ1-2,few,TGTGCCTGGGCTCCGGGACAGGGGATGTGGGGCTATGGCTACACCTTC,CAWAPGQGMWGYGYTF